The present T cell receptor beta chain was sequenced within a study of cytomegalovirus exposure and HLA in healthy donors. PCR amplification relied on 60 Vbeta primers (plus 13 Jbeta primers). The protocol was immunoSEQ multiplex PCR, while the TCRdb copy is restricted to in-frame clones and leaves out a portion. The sample gives approximately 220,000 clones, 76% of which show up once; approximately 0.6% is in the top ten. With 5 bases clipped from V and 4 bases from J, the junction kept 5 bases outside the gene matches. In germline, CDR1 is SEHNR, CDR2 FQNEAQ (reference sequence). CDR3 length: 14 residues. About this clone itself: Antigen: not known.

Findings and limits, study-wide: Per published accounts, TCR beta sequences correctly predicted the HLA-A and HLA-B alleles of most subjects.

This TCR came from a man younger than 30 in good health and CMV-seronegative. Sequenced sample: PBMCs. This rearrangement joins TRBV7-9 to TRBJ1-2, with 9 bases fitting TRBD1. DNA of the CDR3: TGTGCCAGCAGCCCGCTGACAGGGGGCTATGGCTACACCTTC. Protein: CASSPLTGGYGYTF. Full variable domain (missing parts from reference TRBV7-9 and TRBJ1-2): DTGVSQNPRHKITKRGQNVTFRCDPISEHNRLYWYRQTLGQGPEFLTYFQNEAQLEKSRLLSDRFSAERPKGSFSTLEIQRTEQGDSAMYLCASSPLTGGYGYTFGSGTRLTVV.